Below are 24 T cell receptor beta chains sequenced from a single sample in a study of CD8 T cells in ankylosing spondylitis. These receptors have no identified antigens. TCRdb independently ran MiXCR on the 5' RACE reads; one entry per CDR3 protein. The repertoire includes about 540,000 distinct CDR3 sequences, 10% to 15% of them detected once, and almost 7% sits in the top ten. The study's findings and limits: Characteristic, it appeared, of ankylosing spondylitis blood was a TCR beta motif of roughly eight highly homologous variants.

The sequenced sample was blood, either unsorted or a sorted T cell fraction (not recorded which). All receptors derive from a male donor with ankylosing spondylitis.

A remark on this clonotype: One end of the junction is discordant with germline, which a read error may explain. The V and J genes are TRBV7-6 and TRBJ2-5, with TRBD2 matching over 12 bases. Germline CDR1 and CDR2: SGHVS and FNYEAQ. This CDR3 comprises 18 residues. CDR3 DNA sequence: TGTGCCAGCAGTTTAGGACTAGCGGGATTCAAGGGTCAAGAGACCCAGTACTTC. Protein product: CASSLGLAGFKGQETQYF.

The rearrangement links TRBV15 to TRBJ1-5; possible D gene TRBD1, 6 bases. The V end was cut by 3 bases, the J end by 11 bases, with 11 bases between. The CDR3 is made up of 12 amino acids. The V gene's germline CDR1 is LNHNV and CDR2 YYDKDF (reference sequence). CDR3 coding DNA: TGTGCCACCAGCAGTCTCGACAGGTCCCAGCATTTT. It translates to CATSSLDRSQHF.

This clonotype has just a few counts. The CDR3 spells CASSPRAEVDISPLHF. The DNA of the CDR3 is TGTGCCAGCTCACCTCGGGCGGAGGTAGATATTTCACCCCTCCACTTT. The rearrangement links TRBV18 to TRBJ1-6, with D hard to call. Germline V CDR1 and CDR2: KGHSH, LQKENI. The length of the CDR3 is 16 residues. With 3 bases removed from V and 9 bases from J, the gap between germline ends came to 18 bases.

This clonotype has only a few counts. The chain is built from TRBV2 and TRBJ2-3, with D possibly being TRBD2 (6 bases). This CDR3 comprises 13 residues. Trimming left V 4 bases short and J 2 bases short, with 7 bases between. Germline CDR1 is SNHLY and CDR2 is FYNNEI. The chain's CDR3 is CASSAGATDTQYF. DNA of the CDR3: TGTGCCAGCAGTGCGGGAGCCACAGATACGCAGTATTTT.

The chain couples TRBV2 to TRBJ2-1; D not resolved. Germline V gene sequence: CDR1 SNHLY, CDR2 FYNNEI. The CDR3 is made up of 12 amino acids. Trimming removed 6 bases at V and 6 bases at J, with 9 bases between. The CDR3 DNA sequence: TGTGCCAGCAGGGGGTTGGCCAATGAGCAGTTCTTC. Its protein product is CASRGLANEQFF.

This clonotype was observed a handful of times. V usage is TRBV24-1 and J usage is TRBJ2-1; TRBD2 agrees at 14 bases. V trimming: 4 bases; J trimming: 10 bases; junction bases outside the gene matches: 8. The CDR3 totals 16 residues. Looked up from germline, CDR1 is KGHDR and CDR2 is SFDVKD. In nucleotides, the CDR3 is TGTGCCACCAGTGACTCGGGACTAGCGGGAGTGGGGGAGCAGTTCTTC. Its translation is CATSDSGLAGVGEQFF.

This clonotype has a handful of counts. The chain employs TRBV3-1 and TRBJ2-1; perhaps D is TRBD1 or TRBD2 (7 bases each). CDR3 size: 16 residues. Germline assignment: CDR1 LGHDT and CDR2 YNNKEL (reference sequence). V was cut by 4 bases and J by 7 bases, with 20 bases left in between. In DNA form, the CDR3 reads TGTGCCAGCAGCCGGTCCCGCAGGGGGGGCTGGAATGAGCAGTTCTTC. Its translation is CASSRSRRGGWNEQFF.

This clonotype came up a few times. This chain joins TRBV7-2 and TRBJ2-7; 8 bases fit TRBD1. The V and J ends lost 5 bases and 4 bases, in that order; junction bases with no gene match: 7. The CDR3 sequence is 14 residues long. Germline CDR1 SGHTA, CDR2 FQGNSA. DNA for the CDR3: TGTGCCAGCAGCCCGGGGACAGGACAGTACGAGCAGTACTTC. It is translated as CASSPGTGQYEQYF.

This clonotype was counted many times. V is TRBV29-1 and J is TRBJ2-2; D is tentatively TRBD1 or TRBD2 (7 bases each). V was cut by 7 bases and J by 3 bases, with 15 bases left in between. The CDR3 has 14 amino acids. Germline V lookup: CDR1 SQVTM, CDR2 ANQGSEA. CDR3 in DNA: TGCAGCGCCCTCCAGGGGGGGGACACCGGGGAGCTGTTTTTT. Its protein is CSALQGGDTGELFF.

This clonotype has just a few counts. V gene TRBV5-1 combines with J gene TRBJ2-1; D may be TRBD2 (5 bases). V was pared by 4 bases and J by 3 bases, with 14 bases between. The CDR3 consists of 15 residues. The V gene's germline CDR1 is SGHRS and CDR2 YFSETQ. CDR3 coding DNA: TGCGCCAGCAGCCACGGGATATGGGGCTACAATGAGCAGTTCTTC. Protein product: CASSHGIWGYNEQFF.

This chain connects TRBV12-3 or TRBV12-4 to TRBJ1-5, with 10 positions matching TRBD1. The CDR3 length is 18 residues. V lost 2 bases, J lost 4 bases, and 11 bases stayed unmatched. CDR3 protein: CASSLWGTGVDGNQPQHF. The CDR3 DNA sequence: TGTGCCAGCAGTTTATGGGGGACAGGGGTCGACGGGAATCAGCCCCAGCATTTT.

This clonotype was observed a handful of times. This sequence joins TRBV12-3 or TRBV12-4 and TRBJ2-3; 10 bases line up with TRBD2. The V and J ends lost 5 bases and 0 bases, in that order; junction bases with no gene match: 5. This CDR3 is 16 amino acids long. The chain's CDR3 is CASSDGLAASTDTQYF. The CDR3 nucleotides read TGTGCCAGCAGTGATGGACTAGCGGCTAGCACAGATACGCAGTATTTT.

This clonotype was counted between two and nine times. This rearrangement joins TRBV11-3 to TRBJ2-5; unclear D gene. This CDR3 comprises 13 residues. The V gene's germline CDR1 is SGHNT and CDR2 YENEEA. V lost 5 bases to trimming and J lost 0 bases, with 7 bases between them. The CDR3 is CASSKSNQETQYF. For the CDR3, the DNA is TGTGCCAGCAGCAAAAGTAACCAAGAGACCCAGTACTTC.

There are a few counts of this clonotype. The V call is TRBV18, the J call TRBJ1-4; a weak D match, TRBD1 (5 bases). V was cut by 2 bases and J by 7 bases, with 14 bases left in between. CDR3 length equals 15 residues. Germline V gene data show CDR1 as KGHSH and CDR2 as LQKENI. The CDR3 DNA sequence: TGTGCCAGCTCACCATCGCGAGGGGAAGGTGAAAAACTGTTTTTT. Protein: CASSPSRGEGEKLFF.

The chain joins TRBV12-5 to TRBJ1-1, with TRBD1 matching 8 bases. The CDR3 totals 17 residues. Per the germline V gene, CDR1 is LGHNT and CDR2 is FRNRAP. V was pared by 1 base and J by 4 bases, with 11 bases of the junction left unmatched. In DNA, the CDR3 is TGTGCTAGTGGTTTGGCCCGGGACAGGAACAGCGGCACTGAAGCTTTCTTT. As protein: CASGLARDRNSGTEAFF.

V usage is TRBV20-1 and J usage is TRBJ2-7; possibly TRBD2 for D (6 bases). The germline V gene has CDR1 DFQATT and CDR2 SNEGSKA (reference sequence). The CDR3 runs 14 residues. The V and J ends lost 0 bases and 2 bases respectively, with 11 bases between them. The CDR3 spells CSARDIAEPYEQYF. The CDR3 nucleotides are TGCAGTGCTAGAGACATAGCGGAGCCCTACGAGCAGTACTTC.

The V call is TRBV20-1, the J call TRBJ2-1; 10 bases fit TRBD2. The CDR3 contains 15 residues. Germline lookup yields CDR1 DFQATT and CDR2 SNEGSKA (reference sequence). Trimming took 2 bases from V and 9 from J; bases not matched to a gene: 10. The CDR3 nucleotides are TGCAGTGCTAGAATTCTAGCGGGAGTGTGGGTTGAGCAGTTCTTC. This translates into CSARILAGVWVEQFF.

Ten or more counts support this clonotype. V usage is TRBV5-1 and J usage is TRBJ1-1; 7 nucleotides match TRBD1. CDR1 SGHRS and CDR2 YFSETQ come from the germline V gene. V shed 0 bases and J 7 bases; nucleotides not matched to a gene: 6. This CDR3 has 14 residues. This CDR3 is CASSLGIRGGEAFF. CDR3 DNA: TGCGCCAGCAGCTTGGGGATCAGGGGGGGTGAAGCTTTCTTT.

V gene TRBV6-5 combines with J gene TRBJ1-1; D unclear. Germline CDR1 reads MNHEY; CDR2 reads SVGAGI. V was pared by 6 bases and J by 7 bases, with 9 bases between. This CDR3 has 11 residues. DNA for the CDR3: TGTGCCAGCAGATCTTGGGATGAAGCTTTCTTT. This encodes CASRSWDEAFF.

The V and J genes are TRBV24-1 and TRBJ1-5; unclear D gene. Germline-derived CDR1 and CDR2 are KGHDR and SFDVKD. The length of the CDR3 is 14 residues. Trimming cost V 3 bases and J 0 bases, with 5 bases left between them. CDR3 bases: TGTGCCACCAGTGATCTAGATAGCAATCAGCCCCAGCATTTT. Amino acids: CATSDLDSNQPQHF.

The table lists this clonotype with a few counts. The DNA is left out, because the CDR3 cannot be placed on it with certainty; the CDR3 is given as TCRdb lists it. The CDR3 is CASSLEFDSSSGGYTF. The chain links TRBV7-9 to TRBJ1-2; the D call in the table, TRBD1, was not verified against the DNA. CDR1 is SEHNR and CDR2 is FQNEAQ in the germline V gene (reference sequence). Inclusive of both ends, the CDR3 amounts to 16 amino acids.

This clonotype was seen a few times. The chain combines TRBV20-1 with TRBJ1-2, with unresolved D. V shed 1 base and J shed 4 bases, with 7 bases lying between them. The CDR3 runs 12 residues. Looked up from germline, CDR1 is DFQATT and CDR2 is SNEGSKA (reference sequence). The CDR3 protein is CSARVLRYGYTF. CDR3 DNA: TGCAGTGCTAGAGTGTTGCGCTATGGCTACACCTTC.

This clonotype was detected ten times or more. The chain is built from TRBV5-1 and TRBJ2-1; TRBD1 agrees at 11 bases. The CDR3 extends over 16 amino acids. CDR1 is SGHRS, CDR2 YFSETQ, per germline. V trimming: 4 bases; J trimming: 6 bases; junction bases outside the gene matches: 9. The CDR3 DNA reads TGCGCCAGCAGCCCGACCGGGACAGGGGGTTTCAATGAGCAGTTCTTC. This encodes CASSPTGTGGFNEQFF.

The CDR3 sequence: CASSYSGRSSTDTQYF. CDR3 DNA: TGTGCCAGCAGTTATAGCGGGAGATCGAGCACAGATACGCAGTATTTT. The chain combines TRBV6-5 with TRBJ2-3; 9 bases map to TRBD2. CDR1 and CDR2 from the germline V gene are MNHEY and SVGAGI. V lost 3 bases and J lost 0; bases outside the gene matches: 4. CDR3 length: 16 residues.